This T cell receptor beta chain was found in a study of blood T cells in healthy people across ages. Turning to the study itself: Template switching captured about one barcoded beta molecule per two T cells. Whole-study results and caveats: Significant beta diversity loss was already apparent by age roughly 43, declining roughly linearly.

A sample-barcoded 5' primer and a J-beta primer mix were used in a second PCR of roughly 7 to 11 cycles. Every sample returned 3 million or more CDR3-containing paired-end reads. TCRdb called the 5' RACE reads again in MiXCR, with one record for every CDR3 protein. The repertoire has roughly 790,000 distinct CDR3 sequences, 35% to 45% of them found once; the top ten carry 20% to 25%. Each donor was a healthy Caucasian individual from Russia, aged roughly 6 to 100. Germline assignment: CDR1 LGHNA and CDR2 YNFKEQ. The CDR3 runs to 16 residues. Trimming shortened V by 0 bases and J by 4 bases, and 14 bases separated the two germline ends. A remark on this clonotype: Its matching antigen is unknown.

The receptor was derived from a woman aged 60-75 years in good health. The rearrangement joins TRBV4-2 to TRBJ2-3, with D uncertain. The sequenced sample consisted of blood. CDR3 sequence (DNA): TGTGCCAGCAGCCAAGACGGAGATAGGGCTGCAGATACGCAGTATTTT. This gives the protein CASSQDGDRAADTQYF.